The present TCR beta chain was sequenced within a study of control samples from healthy donors and cancer patients. The CDR3 consists of 15 residues. V trimming: 5 bases; J trimming: 7 bases; junction bases outside the gene matches: 10. Germline V gene data show CDR1 as SGHTA and CDR2 as FQGNSA. Using immunoSEQ multiplex PCR, the repertoire was profiled, and TCRdb retains in-frame clones only, with some absent. The profile shows about 120,000 clones, around 87% of them singletons. V and J are TRBV7-2 and TRBJ2-2; 7 bases fit TRBD2. The sample taken for sequencing was blood. This TCR came from a man aged 35-49 years in good health. The CDR3 nucleotides read TGTGCCAGCAGCATAAGTAGGACTAGAGGCGGGGAGCTGTTTTTT. The encoded protein is CASSISRTRGGELFF.